This T cell receptor (beta chain) is from a study of blood T cell repertoires in COVID-19. Study context: Sample material is recorded as cDNA or gDNA derived from T cells, B-cell-depleted T cells, or PBMCs.

The CDR3 covers 15 residues. Germline V lookup: CDR1 SEHNR, CDR2 FQNEAQ (reference sequence). Trimming removed 0 bases from V and 0 bases from J, with 9 bases in between. TCRdb keeps only in-frame clones here, not all; method: immunoSEQ multiplex PCR. The sample carries around 180,000 clones, around 80% recorded once. Sequenced input: peripheral blood. The source is a woman older than 75 with COVID-19, enrolled during active disease. The V and J genes are TRBV7-9 and TRBJ2-7; D might be TRBD2 (5 bases). The CDR3: CASSLATGSSYEQYF. The CDR3 DNA reads TGTGCCAGCAGCTTAGCGACGGGGAGCTCCTACGAGCAGTACTTC. Together with reference TRBV7-9 and TRBJ2-7, the CDR3 gives the full variable domain: DTGVSQNPRHKITKRGQNVTFRCDPISEHNRLYWYRQTLGQGPEFLTYFQNEAQLEKSRLLSDRFSAERPKGSFSTLEIQRTEQGDSAMYLCASSLATGSSYEQYFGPGTRLTVT.